This T cell receptor (beta chain) originates from a study of blood T cell repertoires in COVID-19. Background on the study: The samples span acute and convalescent COVID-19 from the United States, Italy and Spain. T cells, B-cell-depleted T cells, or PBMCs provided the cDNA or gDNA that served as material.

CDR1 and CDR2 from the germline V gene are SGHRS and YFSETQ. The CDR3 loop spans 14 amino acids. V gave up 4 bases and J gave up 6 bases; unmatched junction bases: 6. Methods used by the authors: Researchers report that nucleated cell counts were estimated from reference gene primer amplification. This table comes from immunoSEQ multiplex PCR, and its TCRdb copy is limited to in-frame clones, with some not included. The V and J calls and clone size were taken over from that table, and D and trimming were inferred from the DNA. The sample includes more than 100,000 clones, about 89% of them seen just once.

The gene calls are TRBV5-1 and TRBJ2-1; 8 bases line up with TRBD1. Sequenced sample: peripheral blood. The clonotype originates from a woman in her sixties with acute or convalescent COVID-19. Here the CDR3 reads CASSKITGGNEQFF. The CDR3, as DNA: TGCGCCAGCAGCAAAATTACAGGGGGCAATGAGCAGTTCTTC.